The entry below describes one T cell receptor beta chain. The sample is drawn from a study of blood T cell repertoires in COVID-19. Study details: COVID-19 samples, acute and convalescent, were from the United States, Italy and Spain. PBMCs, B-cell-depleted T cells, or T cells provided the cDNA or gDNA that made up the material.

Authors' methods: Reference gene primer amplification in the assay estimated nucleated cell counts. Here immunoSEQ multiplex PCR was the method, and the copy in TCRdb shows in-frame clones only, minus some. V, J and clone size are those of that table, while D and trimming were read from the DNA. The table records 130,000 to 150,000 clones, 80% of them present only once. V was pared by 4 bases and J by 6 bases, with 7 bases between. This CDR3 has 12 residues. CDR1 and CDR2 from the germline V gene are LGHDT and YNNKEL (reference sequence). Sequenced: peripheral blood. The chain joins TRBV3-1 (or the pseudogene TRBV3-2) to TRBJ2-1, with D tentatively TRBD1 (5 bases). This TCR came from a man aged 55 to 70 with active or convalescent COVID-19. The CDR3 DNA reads TGTGCCAGCAGCCGGGGCATCAATGAGCAGTTCTTC. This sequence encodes CASSRGINEQFF.